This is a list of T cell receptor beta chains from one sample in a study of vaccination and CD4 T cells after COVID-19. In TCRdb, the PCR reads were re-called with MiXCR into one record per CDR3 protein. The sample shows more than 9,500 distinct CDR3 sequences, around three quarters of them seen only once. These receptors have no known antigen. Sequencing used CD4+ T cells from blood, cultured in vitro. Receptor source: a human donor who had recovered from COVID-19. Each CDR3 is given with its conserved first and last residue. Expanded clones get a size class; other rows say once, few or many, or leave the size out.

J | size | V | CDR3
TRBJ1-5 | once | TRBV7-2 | CASSSDSSNQPQHF
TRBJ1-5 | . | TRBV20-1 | CSARGTGAPKAQHF
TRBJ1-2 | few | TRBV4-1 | CASSEGVGYTF
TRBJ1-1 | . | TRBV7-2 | CASSPGTMNTEAFF
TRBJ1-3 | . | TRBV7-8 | CASSAGTGGLVSTIYF
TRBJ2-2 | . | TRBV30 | CAWSATRTGELFF
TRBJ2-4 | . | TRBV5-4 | CASSNKAPGLAKNIQYF
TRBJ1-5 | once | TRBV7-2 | CASSPRGFQPQHF
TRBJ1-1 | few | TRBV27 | CASSYSFGTEAFF
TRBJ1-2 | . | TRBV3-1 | CASSLSAGQGYNYGYTF
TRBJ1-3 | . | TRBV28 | CASRGRLNSGNTIYF
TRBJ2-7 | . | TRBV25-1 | CASSDSRTSGSTVPEQYF
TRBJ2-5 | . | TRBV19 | CATKRADSLTQYF
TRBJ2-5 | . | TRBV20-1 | CSARSERLLQETQYF
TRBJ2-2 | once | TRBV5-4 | CASSHLPGLANIGELFF
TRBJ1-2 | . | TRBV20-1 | CSPRGGSKNYGYTF
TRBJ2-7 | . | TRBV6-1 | CASSRDNRGQNEQYF
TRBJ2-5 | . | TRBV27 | CASSLRSGGARRETQYF
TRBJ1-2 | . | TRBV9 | CASSPGTANYGYTF
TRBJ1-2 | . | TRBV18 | CASSPDTTGGYGYTF
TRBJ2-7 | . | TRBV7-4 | CASSTRPGQGYEQYF
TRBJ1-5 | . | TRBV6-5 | CASSSTGLPVGNQPQHF
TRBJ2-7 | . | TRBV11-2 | CASSLETGGRYEQYF
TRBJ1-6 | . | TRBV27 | CASTQTGYSPLHF
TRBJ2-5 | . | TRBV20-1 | CSARVGGGPRQETQYF
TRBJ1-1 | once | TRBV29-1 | CSVGTTSYRAEAFF
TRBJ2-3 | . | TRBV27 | CASSFKGTSGAIRGDTQYF
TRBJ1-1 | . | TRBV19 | CASDRRNTEAFF
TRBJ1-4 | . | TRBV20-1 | CSARDRMGAGEKLFF
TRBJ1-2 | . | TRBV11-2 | CASSLDADTANYGYTF
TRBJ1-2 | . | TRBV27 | CASSSAGTGYGYTF
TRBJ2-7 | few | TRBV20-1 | CSAELAGGYYEQYF
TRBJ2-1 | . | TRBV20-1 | CSATTAAGGIHEQFF
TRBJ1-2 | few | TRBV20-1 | CSARDPMRRDYGYTF
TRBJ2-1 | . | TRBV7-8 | CASSLKPVRDPMSNEQFF
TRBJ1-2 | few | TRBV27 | CASRARYGYTF
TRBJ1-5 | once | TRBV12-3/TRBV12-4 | CASSLGIQPQHF
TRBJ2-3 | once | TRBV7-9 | CASSLETGADTQYF
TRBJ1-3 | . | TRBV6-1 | CASGTQQGNTIYF
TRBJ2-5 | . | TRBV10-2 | CASSESKVAGLAGGGGEYQETQYF
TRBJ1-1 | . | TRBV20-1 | CSAEGNTEAFF
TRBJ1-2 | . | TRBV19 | CASSNRAVAYGYTF
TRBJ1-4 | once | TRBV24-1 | CATSDRQSSGEKLFF
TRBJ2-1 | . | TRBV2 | CASSEAPRDEFF
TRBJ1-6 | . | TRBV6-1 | CASSDRVDSYNSPLHF
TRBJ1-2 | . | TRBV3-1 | CASSRGQVRGYTF
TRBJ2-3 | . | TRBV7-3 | CASSEPSTDTQYF
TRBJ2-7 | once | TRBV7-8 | CASSTGSYSYEQYF
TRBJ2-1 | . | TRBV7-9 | CASSPPIAVHNEQFF
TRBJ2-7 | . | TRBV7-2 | CASSSSGSVYEQYF